One TCR beta chain is described in this entry. One end of the junction does not line up with germline, which may come from a read error. This sample is part of a study of tumor-infiltrating lymphocytes in primary liver carcinoma. Across the study: Patients comprised men and women whose ages fell between 30 and 69 years. Sequenced samples came back with roughly 3.5 to 7.13 million productive TCRbeta reads, and the counts looked alike across tissue types.

It was unsorted whole blood that yielded blood RNA, and germline DNA was also extracted. Starting from around 0.45 ug of total RNA, TCR beta cDNA was produced with a primer in the constant region. Generation of the TCR beta libraries relied on three nested multiplex PCR rounds using slightly modified ARM-PCR. TRBV1-TRBV30 forward primers and a C-beta reverse primer were used in the first two PCR rounds, which each ran for around 10 cycles. Each CDR3 protein gets one entry after TCRdb re-called the multiplex PCR reads with MiXCR. Found here are over 250,000 distinct CDR3 sequences, around three fifths of them singletons; the top ten hold about 15%. From germline, CDR1 is SGHAT and CDR2 FQNNGV. This CDR3 spans 18 amino acids.

This chain joins TRBV11-2 and TRBJ2-1, with 9 nucleotides matching TRBD2. This sequence originates from a woman between 25 and 40 years old with primary liver carcinoma and hepatitis B virus infection. Sequenced sample: peripheral blood. The CDR3 loop is CDSSFQKSGRPSYNKQFF. CDR3 in DNA: TGTGACAGCAGCTTCCAAAAAAGCGGGAGGCCCTCCTACAATAAGCAGTTCTTC.